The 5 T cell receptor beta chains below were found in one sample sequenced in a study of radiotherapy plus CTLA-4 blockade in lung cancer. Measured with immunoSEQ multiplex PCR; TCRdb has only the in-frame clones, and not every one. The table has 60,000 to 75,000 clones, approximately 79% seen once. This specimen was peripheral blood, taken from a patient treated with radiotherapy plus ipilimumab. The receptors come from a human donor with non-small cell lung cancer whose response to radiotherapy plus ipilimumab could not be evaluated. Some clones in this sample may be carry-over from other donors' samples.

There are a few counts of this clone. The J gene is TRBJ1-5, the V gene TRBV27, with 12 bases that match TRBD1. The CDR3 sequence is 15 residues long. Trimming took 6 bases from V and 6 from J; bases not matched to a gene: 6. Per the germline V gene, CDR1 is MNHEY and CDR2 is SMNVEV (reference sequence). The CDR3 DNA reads TGTGCCAGCAGGATCGGGACAGGGGGCGGTCAGCCCCAGCATTTT. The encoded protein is CASRIGTGGGQPQHF.

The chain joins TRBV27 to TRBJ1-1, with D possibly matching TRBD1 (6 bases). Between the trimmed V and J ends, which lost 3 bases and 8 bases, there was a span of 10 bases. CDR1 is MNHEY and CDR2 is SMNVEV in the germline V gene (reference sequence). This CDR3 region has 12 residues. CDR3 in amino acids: CASSFWGREAFF. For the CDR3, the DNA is TGTGCCAGCAGTTTCTGGGGGCGAGAAGCTTTCTTT.

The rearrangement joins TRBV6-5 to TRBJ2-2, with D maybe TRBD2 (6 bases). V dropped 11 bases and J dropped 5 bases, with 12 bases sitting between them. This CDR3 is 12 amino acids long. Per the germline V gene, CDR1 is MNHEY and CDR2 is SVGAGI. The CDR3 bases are TGTGCCGTCATCGGGGGAACCGGGGAGCTGTTTTTT. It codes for CAVIGGTGELFF.

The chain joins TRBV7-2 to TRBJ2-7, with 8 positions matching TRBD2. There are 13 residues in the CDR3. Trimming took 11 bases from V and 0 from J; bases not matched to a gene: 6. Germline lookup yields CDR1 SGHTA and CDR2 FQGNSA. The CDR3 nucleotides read TGTGCCTCCGGGGGGGCTAGCTCCTACGAGCAGTACTTC. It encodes CASGGASSYEQYF.

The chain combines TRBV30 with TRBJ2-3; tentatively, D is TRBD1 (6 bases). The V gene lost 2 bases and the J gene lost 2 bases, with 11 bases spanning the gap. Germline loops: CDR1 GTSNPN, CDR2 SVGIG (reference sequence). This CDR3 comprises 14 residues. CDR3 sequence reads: CAWSPRTVTDTQYF. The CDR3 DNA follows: TGTGCCTGGAGTCCCCGGACAGTCACAGATACGCAGTATTTT.